Sequencing of this T cell receptor (beta chain) was carried out in a study of cytomegalovirus exposure and HLA in healthy donors. Study background: Early on, a data release was issued that held approximately 78 million unique TCRs from HLA-typed donors.

CDR3 size: 12 residues. Germline V gives CDR1 SGDLS, CDR2 YYNGEE. V lost 4 bases to trimming and J lost 4 bases, with 6 bases between them. Study-wide findings and caveats: Among TCR beta chains of equal frequency, HLA-associated ones were more clonally expanded in a later analysis. Previous analysis showed most TCR beta V segments were productive about 90% or about 30% of the time. Most TCR sequences were rare, but some public TCRs occurred in many donors.

As concerns this clone: The antigen is unknown.

A multiplex PCR was run with 60 Vbeta primers and 13 Jbeta primers. The table came from immunoSEQ multiplex PCR; TCRdb's copy has only in-frame clones and leaves some out. The table records some 100,000 clones, about 74% of them present only once. The receptor's source is a woman aged 50 to 65 in good health and CMV-seropositive. The chain is built from TRBV9 and TRBJ2-1; no firm D call. Sequenced sample: PBMCs. The CDR3 nucleotides read TGTGCCAGCAGCCCACAGTACAATGAGCAGTTCTTC. Protein product: CASSPQYNEQFF.